The sequence of this T cell receptor (beta chain) was determined in a study of CD8 T cells in ankylosing spondylitis. This clonotype was seen a handful of times. What it binds is not known. Findings and limits, study-wide: Seemingly distinctive of ankylosing spondylitis blood was a TCR beta motif formed by eight highly homologous variants.

TCRdb called the 5' RACE reads again in MiXCR, with one record for every CDR3 protein. The data contain about 440,000 distinct CDR3 sequences, 15% to 20% of them singletons. Specimen: blood, either unsorted or a sorted T cell fraction (not recorded which). The clonotype comes from a male donor with ankylosing spondylitis.

CDR3 bases: TGCAGCGTTGGAGCTACGACCCAGTACTTC. This translates into CSVGATTQYF. The V call is TRBV29-1, the J call TRBJ2-5; no reliable D call. V dropped 4 bases and J dropped 7 bases, with 7 bases sitting between them. CDR3 length: 10 amino acids. Looked up from germline, CDR1 is SQVTM and CDR2 is ANQGSEA.